Sequencing of this T cell receptor beta chain was carried out in a study of T cell clonality in common variable immunodeficiency. Overall study findings and caveats: Reportedly, TCR beta sequences from common variable immunodeficiency showed fewer deletions and N-nucleotide insertions.

Sequencing was performed with immunoSEQ multiplex PCR; in TCRdb, only in-frame clones are kept and a portion is missing. The sample shows about 20,000 clones, none of them appearing just once. The CDR3 extends over 15 amino acids. The ends were cut back, 3 bases at V and 2 bases at J, with 16 bases in the middle. Germline V lookup: CDR1 GTSNPN, CDR2 SVGIG (reference sequence). Remarks on this clone: Its antigen is not identified. The observed sequence ends 3 residues before the CDR3 terminus, with the missing tail filled in from the germline J gene.

The rearrangement uses TRBV30 and TRBJ2-5; no firm D call. This clonotype originated in a human donor with common variable immunodeficiency. The sample comprised peripheral blood mononuclear cells. The CDR3 here is CAWRPDLAVQETQYF. The CDR3 bases that were read are TGTGCCTGGAGGCCAGATCTCGCGGTTCAAGAGACC.